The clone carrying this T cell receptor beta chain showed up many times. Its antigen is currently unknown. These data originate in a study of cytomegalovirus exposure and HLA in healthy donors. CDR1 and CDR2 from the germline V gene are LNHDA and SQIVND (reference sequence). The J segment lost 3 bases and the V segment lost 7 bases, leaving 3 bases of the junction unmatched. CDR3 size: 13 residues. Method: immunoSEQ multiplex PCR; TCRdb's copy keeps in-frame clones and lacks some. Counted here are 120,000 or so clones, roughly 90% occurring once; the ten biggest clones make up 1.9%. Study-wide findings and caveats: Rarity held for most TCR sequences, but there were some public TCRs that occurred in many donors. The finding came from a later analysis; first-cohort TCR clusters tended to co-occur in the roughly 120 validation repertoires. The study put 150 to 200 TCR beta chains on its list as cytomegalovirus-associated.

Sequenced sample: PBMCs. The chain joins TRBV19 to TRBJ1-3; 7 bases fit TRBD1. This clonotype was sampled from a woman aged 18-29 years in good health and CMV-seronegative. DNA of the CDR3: TGTGCCAGTACGAACAGGGGTGGAAACACCATATATTTT. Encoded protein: CASTNRGGNTIYF.